A single sample is the source of the 17 T cell receptor beta chains below, sequenced in a study of PD-L1 blockade in urothelial cancer (TCRdb year 2017). Libraries came from the immunoSEQ multiplex PCR assay. TCRdb re-hosts the immuneACCESS table, in-frame sequences only. Its copies lack some clones; in the studies checked, an unresolved V gene accounts for under half of them, and the cause for the rest is not known. The sample includes about 88,000 clones, with 85% to 95% observed a single time. The ten top clones hold 8% to 10% of the sample. The source was PBMCs, collected around atezolizumab (anti-PD-L1) treatment. These receptors were taken from a man aged 60 to 75 with urothelial cancer.

V usage is TRBV29-1 and J usage is TRBJ2-7, with D tentatively TRBD1 (5 bases). Germline V gene sequence: CDR1 SQVTM, CDR2 ANQGSEA. The CDR3 covers 12 residues. Trimming pared 4 bases from V and 5 bases from J, leaving 12 bases between. DNA of the CDR3: TGCAGCGTTGGGCAGGGTTATGACGAGCAGTACTTC. Translated, it gives CSVGQGYDEQYF.

The rearrangement uses TRBV4-2 and TRBJ2-2, with TRBD2 matching over 9 bases. CDR1 and CDR2 (germline): LGHNA, YNFKEQ. J lost 5 bases, V lost 3 bases, and 10 bases had no gene match. There are 17 residues in the CDR3. CDR3 sequence reads: CASSHPTGTSLTGELFF. As DNA, the CDR3 is TGTGCCAGCAGCCACCCTACCGGGACTAGCTTAACCGGGGAGCTGTTTTTT.

The genes are TRBV19 and TRBJ2-7; a weak D match, TRBD2 (6 bases). Germline CDR1 and CDR2: LNHDA and SQIVND (reference sequence). V was cut by 5 bases and J by 5 bases, with 16 bases left in between. This CDR3 is built from 14 residues. CDR3 sequence reads: CASSPGLASNEQYF. The CDR3 DNA is TGTGCCAGTAGTCCGGGACTCGCCTCTAACGAGCAGTACTTC.

This clone was recorded a few times. This chain connects TRBV28 to TRBJ2-3; 8 nucleotides align to TRBD1. J was trimmed by 4 bases and V by 6 bases; bases with no gene match: 12. Germline V gene lookup returns CDR1 MDHEN and CDR2 SYDVKM. The CDR3 spans 16 residues. CDR3 DNA: TGTGCCAGCAGCTACCTCACAGGGGGAAACGCAGATACGCAGTATTTT. Protein: CASSYLTGGNADTQYF.

The chain combines TRBV9 with TRBJ1-2; D is perhaps TRBD1 (6 bases). This CDR3 is 17 amino acids long. Germline-derived CDR1 and CDR2 are SGDLS and YYNGEE. Trimming took 4 bases from V and 1 from J, leaving 20 bases between them. The CDR3 DNA is TGTGCCAGCAGCCTTAAATCCGGACAGACTCTTAACTATGGCTACACCTTC. Protein: CASSLKSGQTLNYGYTF.

The CDR3 region has the DNA TGTGCCAGCAGCTTAGAATCAGTCCGCCATCAGCCCCAGCATTTT. As protein: CASSLESVRHQPQHF. The rearrangement uses TRBV7-2 and TRBJ1-5; D gene ambiguous. This CDR3 comprises 15 residues. The V and J ends lost 1 base and 5 bases respectively, with 12 bases between them. Germline lookup yields CDR1 SGHTA and CDR2 FQGNSA.

J is TRBJ1-5 and V is TRBV5-1; D ambiguous. The V end was cut by 0 bases, the J end by 5 bases, with 6 bases between. CDR1 SGHRS and CDR2 YFSETQ come from the germline V gene. The CDR3 is 13 residues long. This chain's CDR3 is CASSLGEDQPQHF. The CDR3 nucleotides are TGCGCCAGCAGCTTGGGGGAGGATCAGCCCCAGCATTTT. Full variable domain (remainder filled in from reference TRBV5-1 and TRBJ1-5): KAGVTQTPRYLIKTRGQQVTLSCSPISGHRSVSWYQQTPGQGLQFLFEYFSETQRNKGNFPGRFSGRQFSNSRSEMNVSTLELGDSALYLCASSLGEDQPQHFGDGTRLSIL.

This chain uses TRBV30 with TRBJ2-1, with a possible D match to TRBD1 (6 bases). CDR1 and CDR2 from the germline V gene are GTSNPN and SVGIG (reference sequence). This CDR3 comprises 16 residues. V was trimmed by 0 bases and J by 7 bases, leaving 19 bases between them. The CDR3 nucleotides read TGTGCCTGGAGTGTACGAAGGACAGACGAGAGGAATGAGCAGTTCTTC. Protein sequence: CAWSVRRTDERNEQFF. Variable domain in full (rest from reference TRBV30 and TRBJ2-1): SQTIHQWPATLVQPVGSPLSLECTVEGTSNPNLYWYRQAAGRGLQLLFYSVGIGQISSEVPQNLSASRPQDRQFILSSKKLLLSDSGFYLCAWSVRRTDERNEQFFGPGTRLTVL.

The J gene is TRBJ1-1, the V gene TRBV15, with 9 bases that match TRBD1. Germline CDR1 LNHNV, CDR2 YYDKDF (reference sequence). The CDR3 loop spans 18 amino acids. The trim removed 5 bases at V and 1 base at J, leaving 14 bases unmatched. The CDR3 DNA is TGTGCCACCAGCTTCCGGACAGGGGCTCATCTAGGGAACACTGAAGCTTTCTTT. Protein sequence: CATSFRTGAHLGNTEAFF.

CDR3: CASSLGSSGRGYEQYF. For the CDR3, the DNA is TGTGCCAGCAGCTTAGGCTCTAGCGGGAGGGGGTACGAGCAGTACTTC. The chain recombines TRBV7-2 with TRBJ2-7, with 12 bases lining up with TRBD2. Germline V gene data show CDR1 as SGHTA and CDR2 as FQGNSA. The CDR3 loop spans 16 amino acids. Germline trimming cut 1 base from V and 4 bases from J; bases unmatched to any gene: 5.

V is TRBV5-1 and J is TRBJ2-7, with 9 positions matching TRBD1. With 4 bases clipped from V and 4 bases from J, the junction kept 6 bases outside the gene matches. CDR3 size: 14 residues. Germline assignment: CDR1 SGHRS and CDR2 YFSETQ. The CDR3 loop is CASSGGTGYYEQYF. CDR3 in DNA: TGCGCCAGCAGCGGAGGGACAGGGTATTACGAGCAGTACTTC. Based on the CDR3 plus reference TRBV5-1 and TRBJ2-7, the full variable domain is KAGVTQTPRYLIKTRGQQVTLSCSPISGHRSVSWYQQTPGQGLQFLFEYFSETQRNKGNFPGRFSGRQFSNSRSEMNVSTLELGDSALYLCASSGGTGYYEQYFGPGTRLTVT.

V gene TRBV28 combines with J gene TRBJ2-3; tentatively, D is TRBD2 (6 bases). The CDR3 has 15 residues. The V gene's germline CDR1 is MDHEN and CDR2 SYDVKM. Trimming pared 2 bases from V and 1 base from J, leaving 10 bases between. CDR3 nucleotide sequence: TGTGCCAGCAGTTTACTGGCGGGACGCACAGATACGCAGTATTTT. As protein: CASSLLAGRTDTQYF. The variable domain in full, completed from reference TRBV28 and TRBJ2-3, reads DVKVTQSSRYLVKRTGEKVFLECVQDMDHENMFWYRQDPGLGLRLIYFSYDVKMKEKGDIPEGYSVSREKKERFSLILESASTNQTSMYLCASSLLAGRTDTQYFGPGTRLTVL.

In DNA form, the CDR3 reads TGTGCCAGCAGCCCGGACAGACGGTCCTCCTACAATGAGCAGTTCTTC. It codes for CASSPDRRSSYNEQFF. The chain couples TRBV9 to TRBJ2-1; D may be TRBD1 (6 bases). This CDR3 comprises 16 residues. Germline loops: CDR1 SGDLS, CDR2 YYNGEE. V was trimmed by 4 bases and J by 0 bases, leaving 14 bases between them.

This chain links TRBV25-1 with TRBJ2-7; 7 bases map to TRBD2. V gave up 7 bases and J gave up 3 bases; unmatched junction bases: 9. The CDR3 totals 14 residues. Looked up from germline, CDR1 is MGHDK and CDR2 is SYGVNS. The CDR3 here is CASMSKRGDYEQYF. The DNA for the CDR3 is TGTGCCAGCATGAGCAAGCGGGGAGACTACGAGCAGTACTTC.

This chain joins TRBV21-1 and TRBJ1-5. TRBV21-1 counts as a pseudogene. The CDR3 runs 14 residues. Here the CDR3 DNA reads TGTGCCAGCCCCCAAGGAGGGAACAATCAGCCCCAGCATTTT. Translation: CASPQGGNNQPQHF.

The genes are TRBV7-8 and TRBJ2-1; 7 bases map to TRBD2. The CDR3 covers 16 residues. Germline CDR1 and CDR2: SGHVS and FQNEAQ. After removal of 1 base from V and 1 base from J, the junction contained 4 bases not matched to a gene. The CDR3, as DNA: TGTGCCAGCAGCTTAGTAGGCGGGGGATCCTACAATGAGCAGTTCTTC. This encodes CASSLVGGGSYNEQFF.

This clone was observed a few times. The CDR3 DNA follows: TGTGCCAGCGACCGGGGGAACACCGGGGAGCTGTTTTTT. This translates into CASDRGNTGELFF. The rearrangement links TRBV6-1 to TRBJ2-2; TRBD2 is a possible D gene (5 bases). Trimming took 8 bases from V and 1 from J, leaving 8 bases between them. The germline gives CDR1 MNHNS, CDR2 SASEGT. The CDR3 is 13 amino acids.